This T cell receptor (beta chain) derives from a study of neurological immune-mediated disorders. On this clonotype: Its specificity is not known.

Findings and caveats of the study: Among expanded clones, no CDR3 amino acid sequences were shared across subjects, a pattern suggesting private repertoires in all groups.

The making of cDNA relied on 5'RACE with 10-nucleotide random UMIs. TCRdb redid the calling of the 5' RACE reads with MiXCR, one entry per CDR3 protein. There are around 53,000 distinct CDR3 sequences in the sample; 7.5% to 9.5% occur only once, and 1.5% to 2% lies in the top ten. As for time point: longitudinal time-point 3. Healthy control participants comprised blood bank volunteers in Maryland, USA. Unsorted libraries were prepared from 2 million PBMCs held at -80 C. V lost 2 bases and J lost 6; bases outside the gene matches: 2. Per germline, CDR1 WNHNN and CDR2 SYGVQD (reference sequence). The CDR3 loop spans 15 amino acids.

The chain combines TRBV10-1 with TRBJ2-1; the match to TRBD2 covers 12 bases. The clonotype comes from a woman aged 40 to 50 in good health. The sequenced sample consisted of PBMCs. CDR3 in DNA: TGCGCCAGCAGTGAGGGACTAGCGGGGCCCAATGAGCAGTTCTTC. It is translated as CASSEGLAGPNEQFF.